The clone carrying this TCR beta chain was recorded once. Its antigen is currently unknown. This CDR3 has 17 amino acids. Per germline, CDR1 KGHSH and CDR2 LQKENI. The V and J ends lost 4 bases and 0 bases, in that order; junction bases with no gene match: 6. Lysates of CMV-infected fibroblasts at 8 to 10 ug/mL stimulated these cells. Sorting of responding CD4+ T cells relied on upregulated CD40 ligand together with CD69. This specimen belongs to a study of persistence of HIV-infected CD4 T cells. Whole-study context: A couple of participants gave one leukapheresis sample; others gave up to about 180 mL blood repeatedly.

The libraries were made with immunoSEQ version 4 in survey mode. Method: immunoSEQ multiplex PCR; TCRdb's copy keeps in-frame clones and lacks some. The sample holds approximately 7,000 clones, 75% to 85% seen once. The receptor's source is an adult woman with HIV who was CMV-seropositive. The chain carries TRBV18 and TRBJ1-5; 10 positions match TRBD1. Here the sequenced sample was CD4+ T cells sorted from PBMCs after roughly 20-hour stimulation, taken from a patient who received antiretroviral therapy. In nucleotides, the CDR3 is TGTGCCAGCTCACGATATGGGACAGGGGATAGCAATCAGCCCCAGCATTTT. Translated: CASSRYGTGDSNQPQHF.